The 10 T cell receptor beta chains listed next were all sequenced from one sample in a study of blood T cell repertoires in COVID-19 (dated by TCRdb to the early 2020s). The library was built by means of the immunoSEQ multiplex PCR assay. TCRdb retrieved this table from immuneACCESS and kept in-frame rearrangements only. Not all clones are present; in checked studies, unresolved V genes account for under half, and no reason is known for the remainder. The sample table shows under 300,000 clones, and about 80% are seen once. The ten largest clones take up approximately 5% of the sample. The sample was peripheral blood. These receptors came from a woman of 80 years or more with active or convalescent COVID-19.

The chain has TRBV28 and TRBJ1-4, with D unresolved. The CDR3 has 14 amino acids. Germline CDR1 and CDR2: MDHEN and SYDVKM. The V end was cut by 7 bases, the J end by 0 bases, with 9 bases between. The CDR3 DNA sequence: TGTGCCAGCATGGGCCCCTCAACTAATGAAAAACTGTTTTTT. This sequence encodes CASMGPSTNEKLFF.

The V gene is TRBV6-1, the J gene TRBJ1-5; TRBD1 aligns across 10 bases. Losses at the gene ends were 4 bases for V and 0 bases for J; bases not matched to a gene: 9. There are 18 residues in the CDR3. Per germline, CDR1 MNHNS and CDR2 SASEGT. CDR3 DNA sequence: TGTGCCAGCAGTGCCGGGACAGGGGTCTCTAATAGCAATCAGCCCCAGCATTTT. Its translation is CASSAGTGVSNSNQPQHF.

The chain carries TRBV19 and TRBJ1-1; D is perhaps TRBD1 (5 bases). Germline V gene sequence: CDR1 LNHDA, CDR2 SQIVND (reference sequence). There are 15 residues in the CDR3. Trimming pared 5 bases from V and 5 bases from J, leaving 18 bases between. The CDR3 spells CASSVAGTRGTEAFF. DNA for the CDR3: TGTGCCAGTAGTGTCGCCGGGACGCGGGGTACTGAAGCTTTCTTT.

This rearrangement joins TRBV30 to TRBJ1-4, with 7 bases identical to TRBD1. The CDR3 runs to 17 residues. The V and J ends lost 0 bases and 13 bases, in that order; junction bases with no gene match: 20. CDR1 and CDR2 from the germline V gene are GTSNPN and SVGIG (reference sequence). Here the CDR3 DNA reads TGTGCCTGGAGTGTACCGGGACAGATTCACCTCGGGGCGGGACTGTTTTTT. It specifies CAWSVPGQIHLGAGLFF.

This chain uses TRBV7-9 with TRBJ1-3; D not certain. CDR1 and CDR2 from the germline V gene are SEHNR and FQNEAQ (reference sequence). V dropped 5 bases and J dropped 0 bases, with 8 bases sitting between them. The CDR3 totals 14 residues. This CDR3 is CASSRDFSGNTIYF. The CDR3 DNA reads as TGTGCCAGCAGCCGGGATTTCTCTGGAAACACCATATATTTT.

The chain combines TRBV28 with TRBJ2-7; TRBD1 agrees at 9 bases. Germline V gives CDR1 MDHEN, CDR2 SYDVKM. Trimming took 5 bases from V and 2 from J; bases not matched to a gene: 7. The CDR3 is 15 residues long. The CDR3 sequence is CASSVGTGTPYEQYF. In nucleotides, the CDR3 is TGTGCCAGCAGTGTTGGGACAGGGACACCCTACGAGCAGTACTTC.

The V and J genes are TRBV6-5 and TRBJ2-1, with 15 nucleotides matching TRBD2. This CDR3 is built from 14 residues. Germline V CDR1 and CDR2: MNHEY, SVGAGI. Trimming took 7 bases from V and 12 from J; bases not matched to a gene: 7. This CDR3 is CASTGTSGGNRQFF. The DNA for the CDR3 is TGTGCCAGCACCGGGACTAGCGGGGGGAATAGGCAGTTCTTC.

The rearrangement uses TRBV2 and TRBJ1-5, with D unclear. CDR3 length: 13 residues. CDR1 and CDR2 from the germline V gene are SNHLY and FYNNEI. Trimming took off 7 bases at V and 4 bases at J, with 11 bases between the two ends. CDR3 protein: CASTLNINQPQHF. Written as DNA, the CDR3 is TGTGCCAGCACTCTTAACATTAATCAGCCCCAGCATTTT.

The gene calls are TRBV5-1 and TRBJ2-7; 7 positions match TRBD1. Trimming took 4 bases from V and 5 from J; bases not matched to a gene: 9. There are 14 residues in the CDR3. The germline CDR1 and CDR2 sequences are SGHRS and YFSETQ. CDR3 coding DNA: TGCGCCAGCAGCGCTAGACAGGGTTTGAACGAGCAGTACTTC. It translates to CASSARQGLNEQYF.

V and J are TRBV18 and TRBJ1-5, with 7 bases fitting TRBD1. Germline V gives CDR1 KGHSH, CDR2 LQKENI. The V gene end was trimmed by 3 bases and the J gene end by 9 bases; junction bases not matched to a gene: 11. The CDR3 is made up of 15 amino acids. DNA of the CDR3: TGTGCCAGCTCACCGGGTACGAGGGGGCTTGTGCCCCAGCATTTT. This encodes CASSPGTRGLVPQHF.